Presented here are 6 T cell receptor beta chains from one specimen sequenced in a study of T cells in Graves' hyperthyroidism and ophthalmopathy. What was amplified from RNA transcripts were TCR beta CDR3 regions. TCR CDR3 regions were first amplified by RT-PCR with HTBI primers. From the multiplex PCR reads, TCRdb called clonotypes with MiXCR, one entry per CDR3 protein. Found here are about 840,000 distinct CDR3 sequences, around 39% of them singletons; the top ten hold about 9%. The sample was blood. The receptor source for this set is a man between 18 and 35 years old with Graves' hyperthyroidism.

The V gene is TRBV25-1, the J gene TRBJ1-5; no definite D call. Germline V CDR1 and CDR2: MGHDK, SYGVNS. V lost 6 bases and J lost 4, with 16 bases in between. This CDR3 comprises 15 residues. The CDR3 here is CASSPGPGRNQPQHF. The CDR3 nucleotides are TGTGCCAGCAGCCCCGGACCCGGGCGGAATCAGCCCCAGCATTTT.

With regard to this clonotype: A much larger clone sits a single nucleotide away, making a read error possible. V usage is TRBV29-1 and J usage is TRBJ2-2; D not resolved. This CDR3 has 13 amino acids. Germline V gene data show CDR1 as SQVTM and CDR2 as ANQGSEA. The CDR3 region is CSVNTVNAGELFF. CDR3 in DNA: TGCAGCGTGAATACGGTGAACGCCGGGGAGCTGTTTTTT.

A few counts support this clonotype. The rearrangement uses TRBV14 and TRBJ2-7, with TRBD2 identical over 11 bases. Germline loops: CDR1 SGHDN, CDR2 FVKESK. The ends lost 6 bases at V and 2 bases at J; junction bases unmatched: 12. The CDR3 runs 17 residues. The CDR3 protein is CASSGLAGSNGAYEQYF. CDR3 nucleotides: TGTGCCAGCAGTGGACTAGCGGGCTCCAATGGGGCCTACGAGCAGTACTTC.

This clonotype was detected ten times or more. V usage is TRBV29-1 and J usage is TRBJ2-5; possibly TRBD2 for D (5 bases). V dropped 1 base and J dropped 5 bases, with 11 bases sitting between them. CDR3 size: 13 residues. The germline V gene encodes CDR1 SQVTM and CDR2 ANQGSEA. The CDR3 protein is CSVEGGLVETQYF. In DNA, the CDR3 is TGCAGCGTTGAAGGCGGGTTGGTGGAGACCCAGTACTTC.

The chain is built from TRBV5-5 and TRBJ2-5; 13 bases line up with TRBD2. The trim removed 4 bases at V and 5 bases at J, leaving 8 bases unmatched. The CDR3 runs to 16 residues. Germline V gene lookup returns CDR1 SGHKS and CDR2 YYEKEE (reference sequence). CDR3 protein: CASSPWTSGRPETQYF. CDR3 DNA: TGTGCCAGCAGCCCGTGGACTAGCGGGAGACCGGAGACCCAGTACTTC. Drawing the rest from reference TRBV5-5 and TRBJ2-5, the complete variable domain is DAGVTQSPTHLIKTRGQQVTLRCSPISGHKSVSWYQQVLGQGPQFIFQYYEKEERGRGNFPDRFSARQFPNYSSELNVNALLLGDSALYLCASSPWTSGRPETQYFGPGTRLLVL.

The V call is TRBV5-4, the J call TRBJ2-2, with 8 nucleotides matching TRBD1. Germline trimming cut 4 bases from V and 4 bases from J; bases unmatched to any gene: 3. The CDR3 sequence is 14 residues long. Germline CDR1 SGHNT, CDR2 YYREEE (reference sequence). CDR3 region: CASSRGQGTGELFF. The CDR3 DNA is TGTGCCAGCAGCAGAGGACAGGGCACCGGGGAGCTGTTTTTT.